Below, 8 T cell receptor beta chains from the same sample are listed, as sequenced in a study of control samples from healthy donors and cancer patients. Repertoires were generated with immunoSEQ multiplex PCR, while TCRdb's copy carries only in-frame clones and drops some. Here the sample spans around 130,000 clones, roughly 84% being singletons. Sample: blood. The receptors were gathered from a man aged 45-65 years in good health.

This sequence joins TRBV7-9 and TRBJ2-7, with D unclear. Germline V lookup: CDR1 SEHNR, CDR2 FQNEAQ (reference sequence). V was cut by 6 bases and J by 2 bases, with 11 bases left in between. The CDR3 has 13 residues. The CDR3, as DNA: TGTGCCAGCAGTCCTAATATTGCCTACGAGCAGTACTTC. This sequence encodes CASSPNIAYEQYF.

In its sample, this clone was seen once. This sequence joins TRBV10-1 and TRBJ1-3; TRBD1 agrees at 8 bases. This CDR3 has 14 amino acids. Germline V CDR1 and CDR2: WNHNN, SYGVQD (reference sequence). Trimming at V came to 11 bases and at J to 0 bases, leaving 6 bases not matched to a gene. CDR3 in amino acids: CAGTTGGSGNTIYF. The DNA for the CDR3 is TGCGCCGGCACTACAGGGGGCTCTGGAAACACCATATATTTT.

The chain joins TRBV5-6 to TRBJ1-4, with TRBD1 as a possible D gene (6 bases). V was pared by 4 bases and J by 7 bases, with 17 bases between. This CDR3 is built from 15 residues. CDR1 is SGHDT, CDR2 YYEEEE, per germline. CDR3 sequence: CASSIRTARSEKLFF. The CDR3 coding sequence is TGTGCCAGCAGCATACGGACAGCCCGGAGTGAAAAACTGTTTTTT. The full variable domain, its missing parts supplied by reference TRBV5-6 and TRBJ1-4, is DAGVTQSPTHLIKTRGQQVTLRCSPKSGHDTVSWYQQALGQGPQFIFQYYEEEERQRGNFPDRFSGHQFPNYSSELNVNALLLGDSALYLCASSIRTARSEKLFFGSGTQLSVL.

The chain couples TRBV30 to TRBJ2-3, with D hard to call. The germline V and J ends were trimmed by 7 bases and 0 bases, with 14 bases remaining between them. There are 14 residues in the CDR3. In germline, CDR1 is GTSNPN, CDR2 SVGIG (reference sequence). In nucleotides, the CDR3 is TGTGCCTTCCGGCCCTTCCAAAGCACAGATACGCAGTATTTT. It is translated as CAFRPFQSTDTQYF.

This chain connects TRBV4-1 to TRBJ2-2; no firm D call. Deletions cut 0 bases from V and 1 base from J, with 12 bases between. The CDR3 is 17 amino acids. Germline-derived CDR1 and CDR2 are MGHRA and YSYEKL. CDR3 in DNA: TGCGCCAGCAGCCAAGAACCAGTTGAGTGGAACACCGGGGAGCTGTTTTTT. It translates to CASSQEPVEWNTGELFF.

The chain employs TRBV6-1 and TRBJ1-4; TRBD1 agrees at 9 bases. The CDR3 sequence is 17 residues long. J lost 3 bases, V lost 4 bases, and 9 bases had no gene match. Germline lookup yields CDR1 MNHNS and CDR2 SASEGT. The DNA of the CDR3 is TGTGCCAGCAGTGGTCTACAGGGGGCGCAGGCTAATGAAAAACTGTTTTTT. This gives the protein CASSGLQGAQANEKLFF.

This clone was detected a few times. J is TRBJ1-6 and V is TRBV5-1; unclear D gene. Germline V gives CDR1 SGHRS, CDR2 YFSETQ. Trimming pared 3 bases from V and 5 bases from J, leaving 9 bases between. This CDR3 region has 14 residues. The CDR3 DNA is TGCGCCAGCAGCTCCACCTACAATAATTCACCCCTCCACTTT. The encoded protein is CASSSTYNNSPLHF. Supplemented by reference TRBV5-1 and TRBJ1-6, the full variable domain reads KAGVTQTPRYLIKTRGQQVTLSCSPISGHRSVSWYQQTPGQGLQFLFEYFSETQRNKGNFPGRFSGRQFSNSRSEMNVSTLELGDSALYLCASSSTYNNSPLHFGNGTRLTVT.

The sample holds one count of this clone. The CDR3 is CASSLQGGQPQHF. The CDR3 DNA follows: TGTGCCAGCAGCTTACAGGGAGGACAGCCCCAGCATTTT. The chain employs TRBV7-9 and TRBJ1-5, with D possibly being TRBD1 (5 bases). Germline V gene data show CDR1 as SEHNR and CDR2 as FQNEAQ (reference sequence). This CDR3 contains 13 residues. V lost 2 bases and J 7 bases, leaving 9 bases between the germline ends.